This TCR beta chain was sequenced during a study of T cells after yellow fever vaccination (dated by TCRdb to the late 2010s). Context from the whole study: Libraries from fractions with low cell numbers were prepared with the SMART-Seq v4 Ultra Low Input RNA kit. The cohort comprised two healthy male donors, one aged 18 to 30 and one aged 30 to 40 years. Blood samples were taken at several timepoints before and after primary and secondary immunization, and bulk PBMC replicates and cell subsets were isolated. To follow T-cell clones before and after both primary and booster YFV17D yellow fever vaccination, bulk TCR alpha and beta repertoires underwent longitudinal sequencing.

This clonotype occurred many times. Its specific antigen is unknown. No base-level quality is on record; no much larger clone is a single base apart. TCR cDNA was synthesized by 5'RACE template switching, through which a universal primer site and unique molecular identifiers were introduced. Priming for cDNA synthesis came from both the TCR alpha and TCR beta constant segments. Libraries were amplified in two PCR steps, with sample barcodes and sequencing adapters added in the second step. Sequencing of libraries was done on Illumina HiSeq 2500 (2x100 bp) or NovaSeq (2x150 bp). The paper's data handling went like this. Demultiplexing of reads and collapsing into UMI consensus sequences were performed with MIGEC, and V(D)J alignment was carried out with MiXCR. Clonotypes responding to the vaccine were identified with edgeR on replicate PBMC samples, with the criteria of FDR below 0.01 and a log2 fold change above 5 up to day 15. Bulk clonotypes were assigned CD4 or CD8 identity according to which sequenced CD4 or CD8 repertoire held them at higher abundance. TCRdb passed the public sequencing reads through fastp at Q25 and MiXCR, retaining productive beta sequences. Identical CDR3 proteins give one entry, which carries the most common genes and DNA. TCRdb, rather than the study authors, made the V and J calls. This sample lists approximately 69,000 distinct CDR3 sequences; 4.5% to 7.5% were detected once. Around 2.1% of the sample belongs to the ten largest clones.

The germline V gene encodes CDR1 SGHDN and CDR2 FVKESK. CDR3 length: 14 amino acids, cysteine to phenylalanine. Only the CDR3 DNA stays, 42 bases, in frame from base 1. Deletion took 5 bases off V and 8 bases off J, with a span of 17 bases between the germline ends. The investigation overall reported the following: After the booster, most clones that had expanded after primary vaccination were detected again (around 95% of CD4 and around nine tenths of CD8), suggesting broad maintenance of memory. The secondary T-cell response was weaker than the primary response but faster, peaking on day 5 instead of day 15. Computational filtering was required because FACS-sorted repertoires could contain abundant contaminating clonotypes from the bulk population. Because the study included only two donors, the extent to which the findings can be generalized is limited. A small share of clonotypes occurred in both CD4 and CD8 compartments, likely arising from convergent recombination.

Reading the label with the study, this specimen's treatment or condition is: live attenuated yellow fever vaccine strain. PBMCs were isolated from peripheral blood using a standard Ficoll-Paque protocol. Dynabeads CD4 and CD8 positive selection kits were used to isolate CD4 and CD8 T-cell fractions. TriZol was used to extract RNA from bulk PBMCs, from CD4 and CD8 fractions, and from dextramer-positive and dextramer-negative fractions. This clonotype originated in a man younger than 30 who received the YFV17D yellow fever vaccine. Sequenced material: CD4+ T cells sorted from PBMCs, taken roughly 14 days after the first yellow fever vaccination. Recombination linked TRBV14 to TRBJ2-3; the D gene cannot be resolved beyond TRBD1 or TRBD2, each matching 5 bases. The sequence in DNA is TGTGCCAGCAGCTTCTGGGACCGCAGTAGTACGCAGTATTTT. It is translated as CASSFWDRSSTQYF.